This T cell receptor beta chain was retrieved from a study of T cells in localized non-small cell lung cancer. Points from the study as a whole: Highest T cell clonality was seen in uninvolved adjacent lung, surpassing that measured in tumor.

Libraries were prepared by immunoSEQ multiplex PCR; TCRdb keeps only in-frame clonotypes and omits some of them. The sample lists about 40,000 clones; around nine tenths were seen once. This clone is a singleton in its sample. Antigen unknown. The V end lost 0 bases, the J end lost 6 bases, and 11 bases lay between the germline ends. The CDR3 totals 15 residues. The V gene's germline CDR1 is MGHRA and CDR2 YSYEKL. Sample: peripheral blood, taken before any cancer treatment. This TCR came from a man aged 18 to 49 with stage I lung adenocarcinoma. This chain joins TRBV4-1 and TRBJ2-2, with D perhaps matching TRBD2 (5 bases). The CDR3 region is CASSQDDRESGELFF. In DNA, the CDR3 is TGCGCCAGCAGCCAAGATGATAGGGAGTCCGGGGAGCTGTTTTTT.